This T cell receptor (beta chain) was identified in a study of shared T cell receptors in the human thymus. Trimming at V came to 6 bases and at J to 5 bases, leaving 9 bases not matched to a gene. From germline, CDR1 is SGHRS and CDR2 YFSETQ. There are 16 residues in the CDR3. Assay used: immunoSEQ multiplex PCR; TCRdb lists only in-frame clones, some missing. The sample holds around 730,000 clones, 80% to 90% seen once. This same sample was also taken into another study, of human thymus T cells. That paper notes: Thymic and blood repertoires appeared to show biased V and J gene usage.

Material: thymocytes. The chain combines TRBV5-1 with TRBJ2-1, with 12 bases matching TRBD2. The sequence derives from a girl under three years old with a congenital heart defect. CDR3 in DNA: TGCGCCAGCACAATCCTGACTAGCGGGGGAGACAATGAGCAGTTCTTC. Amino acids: CASTILTSGGDNEQFF.